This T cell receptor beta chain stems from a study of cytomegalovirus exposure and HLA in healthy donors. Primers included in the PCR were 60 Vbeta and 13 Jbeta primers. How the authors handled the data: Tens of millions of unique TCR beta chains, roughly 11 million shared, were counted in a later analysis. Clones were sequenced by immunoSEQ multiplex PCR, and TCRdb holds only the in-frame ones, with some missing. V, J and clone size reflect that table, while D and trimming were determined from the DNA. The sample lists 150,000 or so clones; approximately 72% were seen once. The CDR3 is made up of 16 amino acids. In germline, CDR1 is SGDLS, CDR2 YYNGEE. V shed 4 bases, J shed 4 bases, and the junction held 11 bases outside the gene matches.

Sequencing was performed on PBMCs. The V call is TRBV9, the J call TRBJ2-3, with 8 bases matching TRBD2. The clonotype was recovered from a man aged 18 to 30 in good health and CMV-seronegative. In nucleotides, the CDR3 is TGTGCCAGCAGCCCACGGGGGGGGGCCGGGTCAGATACGCAGTATTTT. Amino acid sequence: CASSPRGGAGSDTQYF.